Below, 26 T cell receptor beta chains from the same sample are listed, as sequenced in a study of blood T cell repertoires in COVID-19. Generated by immunoSEQ multiplex PCR, the TCRdb table keeps only in-frame clones and is missing some. This table has about 26,000 clones, about 91% appearing once. Sequenced material: peripheral blood. The receptors here all came from a human donor in a cohort sampled during active COVID-19.

The chain couples TRBV11-2 to TRBJ1-1, with D unresolved. Germline V gene data show CDR1 as SGHAT and CDR2 as FQNNGV. V was shortened by 2 bases and J by 3 bases, with 4 bases between the two germline ends. The CDR3 sequence is 12 residues long. Here the CDR3 DNA reads TGTGCCAGCAGCTTACGGGACACTGAAGCTTTCTTT. This translates into CASSLRDTEAFF. Full variable domain (remainder filled in from reference TRBV11-2 and TRBJ1-1): EAGVAQSPRYKIIEKRQSVAFWCNPISGHATLYWYQQILGQGPKLLIQFQNNGVVDDSQLPKDRFSAERLKGVDSTLKIQPAKLEDSAVYLCASSLRDTEAFFGQGTRLTVV.

V gene TRBV6-5 combines with J gene TRBJ1-1, with D perhaps matching TRBD1 (5 bases). This CDR3 contains 13 residues. Germline CDR1 reads MNHEY; CDR2 reads SVGAGI. V gave up 6 bases and J gave up 5 bases, with 13 bases separating them. The CDR3 DNA sequence: TGTGCCAGCAGCTCGGGGGGACGAACTGAAGCTTTCTTT. It translates to CASSSGGRTEAFF.

This chain links TRBV6-5 with TRBJ1-2, with TRBD1 as a possible D gene (6 bases). Trimming pared 2 bases from V and 7 bases from J, leaving 14 bases between. The CDR3 is 14 residues long. CDR1 MNHEY and CDR2 SVGAGI come from the germline V gene. The CDR3 loop reads CASSYLQGGSGYTF. CDR3 sequence (DNA): TGTGCCAGCAGTTACCTACAGGGAGGGAGTGGCTACACCTTC.

In its sample, this clone was seen once. The chain has TRBV29-1 and TRBJ2-1; D remains unclear. The germline V gene has CDR1 SQVTM and CDR2 ANQGSEA. There are 10 residues in the CDR3. In DNA form, the CDR3 reads TGCACCACTCTCTCCAATGAGCAGTTCTTC. It translates to CTTLSNEQFF.

The V and J genes are TRBV20-1 and TRBJ2-7, with a tentative D call TRBD1 (5 bases). This CDR3 is built from 13 residues. The V and J ends lost 3 bases and 3 bases respectively, with 12 bases between them. Germline V lookup: CDR1 DFQATT, CDR2 SNEGSKA (reference sequence). DNA of the CDR3: TGCAGTGCTAGTTGGGGCAGAAACTACGAGCAGTACTTC. It codes for CSASWGRNYEQYF.

The chain carries TRBV5-1 and TRBJ1-1; D gene uncertain. The V gene lost 0 bases and the J gene lost 4 bases, with 7 bases spanning the gap. Germline V gene data show CDR1 as SGHRS and CDR2 as YFSETQ. The CDR3 spans 13 residues. CDR3 region: CASSLDTVTEAFF. The CDR3, as DNA: TGCGCCAGCAGCTTGGATACAGTCACTGAAGCTTTCTTT.

The rearrangement links TRBV6-5 to TRBJ1-1; tentative D call: TRBD1 (5 bases). Germline V gene lookup returns CDR1 MNHEY and CDR2 SVGAGI. CDR3 length: 13 amino acids. The germline V and J ends were trimmed by 5 bases and 8 bases, with 15 bases remaining between them. CDR3 DNA sequence: TGTGCCAGCAGTCTCAGGGTTTCCAGCGAAGCTTTCTTT. Protein sequence: CASSLRVSSEAFF.

The rearrangement uses TRBV3-1 (or the pseudogene TRBV3-2) and TRBJ2-1, with no clear D. V lost 4 bases to trimming and J lost 1 base, with 14 bases between them. In germline, CDR1 is LGHDT, CDR2 YNNKEL (reference sequence). The CDR3 sequence is 16 residues long. Here the CDR3 DNA reads TGTGCCAGCAGCCGAGGCCGCCCAGCGTCCTACAATGAGCAGTTCTTC. Protein product: CASSRGRPASYNEQFF.

The chain combines TRBV10-3 with TRBJ1-1; the D is unclear. Germline loops: CDR1 ENHRY, CDR2 SYGVKD. V was trimmed by 10 bases and J by 1 base, leaving 13 bases between them. This CDR3 region has 13 residues. The CDR3 here is CATASAGNTEAFF. The CDR3, as DNA: TGTGCCACCGCCTCCGCAGGGAACACTGAAGCTTTCTTT.

The chain has TRBV28 and TRBJ2-3; 11 bases align to TRBD2. Germline CDR1 and CDR2: MDHEN and SYDVKM. This CDR3 has 14 amino acids. The V segment lost 7 bases and the J segment 4 bases; nucleotides outside the gene matches: 4. The CDR3, as DNA: TGTGCCAGCAAGCATAGCGGGAGGGCAGATACGCAGTATTTT. Translating it yields CASKHSGRADTQYF.

This chain connects TRBV11-3 to TRBJ1-1; D not certain. The germline gives CDR1 SGHNT, CDR2 YENEEA. The V gene lost 7 bases and the J gene lost 0 bases, with 15 bases spanning the gap. The CDR3 loop spans 15 amino acids. CDR3 DNA sequence: TGTGCCAGCACCCACTCGAGTGAGATGAACACTGAAGCTTTCTTT. Translating it yields CASTHSSEMNTEAFF.

V and J are TRBV6-5 and TRBJ1-2; 7 bases align to TRBD1. The CDR3 covers 14 residues. Germline CDR1 MNHEY, CDR2 SVGAGI. With 6 bases clipped from V and 4 bases from J, the junction kept 8 bases outside the gene matches. DNA of the CDR3: TGTGCCAGCAGACCCGACAGGGCCCCCTATGGCTACACCTTC. This sequence encodes CASRPDRAPYGYTF.

The sample holds one count of this clone. This chain uses TRBV7-8 with TRBJ1-1; 8 bases are a match to TRBD1. With 0 bases clipped from V and 5 bases from J, the junction kept 8 bases outside the gene matches. The CDR3 loop spans 16 amino acids. CDR1 is SGHVS, CDR2 FQNEAQ, per germline. CDR3 DNA sequence: TGTGCCAGCAGCTTAGCGGTAGGGACAGGTGGTACTGAAGCTTTCTTT. Translation gives CASSLAVGTGGTEAFF.

This sequence joins TRBV30 and TRBJ1-2; D remains unclear. This CDR3 is 12 amino acids long. Germline V gives CDR1 GTSNPN, CDR2 SVGIG (reference sequence). The V end was cut by 1 base, the J end by 5 bases, with 8 bases between. The CDR3 region has the DNA TGTGCCTGGAGTGCCTTCCCGTATGGCTACACCTTC. Protein: CAWSAFPYGYTF.

This chain links TRBV4-2 with TRBJ2-1; 7 bases agree with TRBD1. This CDR3 spans 15 amino acids. Germline values: CDR1 LGHNA, CDR2 YNFKEQ. The ends lost 1 base at V and 4 bases at J; junction bases unmatched: 4. In nucleotides, the CDR3 is TGTGCCAGCAGCCAAGGGGACAGCATATACAATGAGCAGTTCTTC. This encodes CASSQGDSIYNEQFF.

The V and J genes are TRBV27 and TRBJ1-2; 7 bases agree with TRBD1. The J segment lost 0 bases and the V segment lost 6 bases, leaving 4 bases of the junction unmatched. Per germline, CDR1 MNHEY and CDR2 SMNVEV (reference sequence). This CDR3 has 14 residues. As DNA, the CDR3 is TGTGCCAGCAGGGGGACAGCTCCTAACTATGGCTACACCTTC. Translating gives CASRGTAPNYGYTF.

CDR3 nucleotides: TGTGCCTGGAGTGTTAGGACAGGTGGAGAGAGCTACACCTTC. It yields the protein CAWSVRTGGESYTF. The chain employs TRBV30 and TRBJ1-2; 7 nucleotides align to TRBD1. CDR3 size: 14 residues. Trimming cost V 0 bases and J 9 bases; bases outside gene matches: 10. In germline, CDR1 is GTSNPN, CDR2 SVGIG (reference sequence).

This chain joins TRBV27 and TRBJ1-1, with 7 bases lining up with TRBD1. CDR3 length: 16 residues. CDR1 and CDR2 from the germline V gene are MNHEY and SMNVEV (reference sequence). V dropped 3 bases and J dropped 8; count of bases not matched to a gene: 15. The chain's CDR3 is CASSFFVAGGLREAFF. CDR3 DNA: TGTGCCAGCAGTTTCTTTGTCGCAGGGGGACTTAGAGAAGCTTTCTTT.

This chain uses TRBV7-6 with TRBJ1-6; 11 nucleotides match TRBD1. From germline, CDR1 is SGHVS and CDR2 FNYEAQ. V was clipped by 5 bases and J by 10 bases; unmatched bases: 10. This CDR3 comprises 16 residues. The CDR3 here is CASSPNGQGAESPLHF. For the CDR3, the DNA is TGTGCCAGCAGCCCCAACGGACAGGGGGCAGAATCACCCCTCCACTTT.

V is TRBV16 and J is TRBJ2-5; possibly TRBD1 for D (7 bases). CDR3 size: 16 residues. V lost 1 base to trimming and J lost 5 bases, with 17 bases between them. CDR1 KGHSY and CDR2 FQNENV come from the germline V gene. CDR3: CASSQFARGAAETQYF. DNA for the CDR3: TGTGCCAGCAGCCAATTTGCCAGGGGGGCAGCGGAGACCCAGTACTTC.

The chain carries TRBV5-6 and TRBJ1-2, with D possibly TRBD1 on 5 matching bases. V was clipped by 0 bases and J by 3 bases, with 6 bases between them. The CDR3 runs to 13 residues. The germline CDR1 and CDR2 sequences are SGHDT and YYEEEE. In DNA, the CDR3 is TGTGCCAGCAGCTTGGGACAGCACTATGGCTACACCTTC. Translation: CASSLGQHYGYTF.

Remarks on this clone: The junction shows a germline mismatch at one end, possibly a read error. This sequence joins TRBV7-7 and TRBJ2-5; 7 nucleotides agree with TRBD2. The CDR3 contains 15 residues. Germline values: CDR1 SSHAT, CDR2 FNYEAQ (reference sequence). CDR3 sequence: CASSFSGGVSETQYF. The CDR3 nucleotides are TGTGCTAGCAGCTTTTCGGGGGGAGTGTCGGAGACCCAGTACTTC.

The chain has TRBV28 and TRBJ2-7, with TRBD1 as a possible D gene (6 bases). This CDR3 has 14 residues. The germline V gene encodes CDR1 MDHEN and CDR2 SYDVKM. With 4 bases removed from V and 2 bases from J, the gap between germline ends came to 12 bases. The CDR3 DNA follows: TGTGCCAGCAGTTCCCTCGGACAGACCTACGAGCAGTACTTC. This encodes CASSSLGQTYEQYF.

This clone was seen once. The V and J genes are TRBV10-1 and TRBJ1-1, with 9 positions matching TRBD1. Germline values: CDR1 WNHNN, CDR2 SYGVQD (reference sequence). CDR3 length: 13 residues. V lost 7 bases to trimming and J lost 3 bases; unmatched junction nucleotides: 3. The CDR3 coding sequence is TGCGCCAGCACCCGGGACAGGGACACTGAAGCTTTCTTT. Its translation is CASTRDRDTEAFF.

The chain couples TRBV7-6 to TRBJ2-1, with 13 positions matching TRBD2. Trimming cost V 5 bases and J 8 bases; bases outside gene matches: 3. Germline CDR1 is SGHVS and CDR2 is FNYEAQ. This CDR3 contains 14 residues. The CDR3 spells CASSGGLAGYEQFF. The CDR3 bases are TGTGCCAGCAGCGGGGGACTAGCGGGATATGAGCAGTTCTTC.

The chain uses TRBV27 and TRBJ2-7, with 9 bases that match TRBD1. The CDR3 is made up of 13 amino acids. Trimming removed 6 bases from V and 3 bases from J; junction bases left unmatched: 3. CDR1 and CDR2 from the germline V gene are MNHEY and SMNVEV (reference sequence). This CDR3 reads CASRLTGGYEQYF. CDR3 sequence (DNA): TGTGCCAGCAGATTGACAGGGGGCTACGAGCAGTACTTC.